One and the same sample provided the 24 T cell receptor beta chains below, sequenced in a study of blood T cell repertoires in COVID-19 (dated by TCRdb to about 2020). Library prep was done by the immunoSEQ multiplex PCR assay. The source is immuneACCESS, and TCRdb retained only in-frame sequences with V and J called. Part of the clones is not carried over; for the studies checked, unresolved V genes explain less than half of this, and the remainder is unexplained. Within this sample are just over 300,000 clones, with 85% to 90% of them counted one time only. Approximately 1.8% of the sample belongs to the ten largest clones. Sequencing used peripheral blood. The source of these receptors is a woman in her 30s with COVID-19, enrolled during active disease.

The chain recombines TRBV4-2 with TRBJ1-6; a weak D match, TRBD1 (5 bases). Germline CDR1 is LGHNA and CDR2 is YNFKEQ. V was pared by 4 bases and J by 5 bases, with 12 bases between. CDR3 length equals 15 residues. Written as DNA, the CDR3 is TGTGCCAGCAGCCCAATAGACAGAGATAATTCACCCCTCCACTTT. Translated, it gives CASSPIDRDNSPLHF.

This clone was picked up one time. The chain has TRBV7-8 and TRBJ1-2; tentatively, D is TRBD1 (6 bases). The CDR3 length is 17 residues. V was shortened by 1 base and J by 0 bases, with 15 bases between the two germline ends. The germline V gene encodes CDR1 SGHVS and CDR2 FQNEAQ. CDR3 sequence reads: CASSLDPGARSNYGYTF. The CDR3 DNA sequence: TGTGCCAGCAGCTTAGACCCAGGGGCCCGATCTAACTATGGCTACACCTTC. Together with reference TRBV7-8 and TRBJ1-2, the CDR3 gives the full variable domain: GAGVSQSPRYKVAKRGQDVALRCDPISGHVSLFWYQQALGQGPEFLTYFQNEAQLDKSGLPSDRFFAERPEGSVSTLKIQRTQQEDSAVYLCASSLDPGARSNYGYTFGSGTRLTVV.

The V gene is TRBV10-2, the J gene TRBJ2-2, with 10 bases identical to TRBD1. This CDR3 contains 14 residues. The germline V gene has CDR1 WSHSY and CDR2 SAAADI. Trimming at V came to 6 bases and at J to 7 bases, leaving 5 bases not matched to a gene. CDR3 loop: CASRATGGHGELFF. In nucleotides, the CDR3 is TGCGCCAGCAGAGCGACAGGGGGCCACGGGGAGCTGTTTTTT.

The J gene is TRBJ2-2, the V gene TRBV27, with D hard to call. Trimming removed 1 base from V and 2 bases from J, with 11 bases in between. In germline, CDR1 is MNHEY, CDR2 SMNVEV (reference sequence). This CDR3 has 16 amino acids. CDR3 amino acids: CASSLFPGLNTGELFF. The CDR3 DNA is TGTGCCAGCAGTTTATTTCCAGGCCTAAACACCGGGGAGCTGTTTTTT.

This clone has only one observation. The CDR3 sequence: CASSLQGLHYGYTF. CDR3 nucleotides: TGTGCCAGCAGCCTACAGGGGCTTCACTATGGCTACACCTTC. The V gene is TRBV11-2, the J gene TRBJ1-2; 7 nucleotides align to TRBD1. The CDR3 loop spans 14 amino acids. Trimming at V came to 5 bases and at J to 3 bases, leaving 6 bases not matched to a gene. Germline V gene sequence: CDR1 SGHAT, CDR2 FQNNGV.

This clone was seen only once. DNA of the CDR3: TGTGCCACCAGCAGAGTCGAACAGGCCTACGAGCAGTACTTC. This sequence encodes CATSRVEQAYEQYF. The J gene is TRBJ2-7, the V gene TRBV15; D is possibly TRBD1 (5 bases). Trimming stripped 1 base from V and 2 bases from J, with 9 bases between. The germline CDR1 and CDR2 sequences are LNHNV and YYDKDF (reference sequence). CDR3 length: 14 residues.

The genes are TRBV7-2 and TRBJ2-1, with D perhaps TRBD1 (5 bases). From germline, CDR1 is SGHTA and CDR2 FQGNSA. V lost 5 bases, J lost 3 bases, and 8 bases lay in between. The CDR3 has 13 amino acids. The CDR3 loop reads CASSGAYYNEQFF. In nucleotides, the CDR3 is TGTGCCAGCAGCGGGGCCTACTACAATGAGCAGTTCTTC.

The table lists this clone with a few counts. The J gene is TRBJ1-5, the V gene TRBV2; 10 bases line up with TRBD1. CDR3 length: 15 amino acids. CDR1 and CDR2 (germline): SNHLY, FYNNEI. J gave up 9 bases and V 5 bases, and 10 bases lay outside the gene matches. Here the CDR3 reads CASSWGQGIRWPQHF. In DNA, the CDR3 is TGTGCCAGCAGTTGGGGACAGGGGATTCGATGGCCCCAGCATTTT. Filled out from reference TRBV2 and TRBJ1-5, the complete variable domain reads EPEVTQTPSHQVTQMGQEVILRCVPISNHLYFYWYRQILGQKVEFLVSFYNNEISEKSEIFDDQFSVERPDGSNFTLKIRSTKLEDSAMYFCASSWGQGIRWPQHFGDGTRLSIL.

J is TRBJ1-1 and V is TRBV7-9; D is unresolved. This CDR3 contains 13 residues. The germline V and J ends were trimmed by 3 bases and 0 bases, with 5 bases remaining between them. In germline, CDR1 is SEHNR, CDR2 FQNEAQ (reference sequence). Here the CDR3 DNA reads TGTGCCAGCAGCTTCCAGATGAACACTGAAGCTTTCTTT. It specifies CASSFQMNTEAFF.

In DNA, the CDR3 is TGTGCCAGCAGCTTGTTGGGTGCGGGCAGTGAGTCACCCCTCCACTTT. Its translation: CASSLLGAGSESPLHF. The rearrangement links TRBV5-6 to TRBJ1-6; no firm D call. CDR3 length: 16 residues. Germline V gene lookup returns CDR1 SGHDT and CDR2 YYEEEE. V was cut by 1 base and J by 10 bases, with 18 bases left in between.

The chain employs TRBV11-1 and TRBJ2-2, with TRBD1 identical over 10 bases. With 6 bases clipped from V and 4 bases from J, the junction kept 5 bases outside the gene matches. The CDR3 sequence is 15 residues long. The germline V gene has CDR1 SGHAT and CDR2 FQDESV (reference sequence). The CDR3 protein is CASRKRQGATGELFF. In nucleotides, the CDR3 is TGTGCCAGCAGGAAAAGACAGGGGGCCACCGGGGAGCTGTTTTTT.

For the CDR3, the DNA is TGCGCCAGCAGCCCTGGAGTCGACAGGGCCGAGACCCAGTACTTC. Its translation is CASSPGVDRAETQYF. The chain carries TRBV5-1 and TRBJ2-5, with 7 bases lining up with TRBD1. Germline lookup yields CDR1 SGHRS and CDR2 YFSETQ. The CDR3 loop spans 15 amino acids. Trimming at V came to 4 bases and at J to 5 bases, leaving 11 bases not matched to a gene.

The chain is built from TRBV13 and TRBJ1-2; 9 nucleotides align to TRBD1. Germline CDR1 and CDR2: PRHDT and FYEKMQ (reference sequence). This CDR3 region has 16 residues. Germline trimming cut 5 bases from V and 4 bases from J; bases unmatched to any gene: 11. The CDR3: CASSILGTGQRYGYTF. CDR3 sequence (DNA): TGTGCCAGCAGCATACTTGGGACAGGGCAACGCTATGGCTACACCTTC.

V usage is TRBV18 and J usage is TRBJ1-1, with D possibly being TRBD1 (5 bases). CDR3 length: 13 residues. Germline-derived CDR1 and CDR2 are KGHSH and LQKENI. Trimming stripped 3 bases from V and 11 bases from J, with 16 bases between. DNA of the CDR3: TGTGCCAGCTCACCGTTCAGGGATGGGGCCGCTTTCTTT. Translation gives CASSPFRDGAAFF.

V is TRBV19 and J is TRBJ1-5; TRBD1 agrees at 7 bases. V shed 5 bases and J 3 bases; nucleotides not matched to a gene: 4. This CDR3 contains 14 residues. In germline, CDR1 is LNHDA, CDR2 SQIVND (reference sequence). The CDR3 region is CASSQDRFNQPQHF. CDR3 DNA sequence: TGTGCCAGTAGTCAGGACAGGTTCAATCAGCCCCAGCATTTT.

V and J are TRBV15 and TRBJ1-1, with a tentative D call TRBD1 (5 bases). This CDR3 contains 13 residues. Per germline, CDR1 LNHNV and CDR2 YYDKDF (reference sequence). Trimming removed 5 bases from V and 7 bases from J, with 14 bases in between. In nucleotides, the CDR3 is TGTGCCACCAGCCCCCTCCGAGACAGTGAAGCTTTCTTT. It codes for CATSPLRDSEAFF.

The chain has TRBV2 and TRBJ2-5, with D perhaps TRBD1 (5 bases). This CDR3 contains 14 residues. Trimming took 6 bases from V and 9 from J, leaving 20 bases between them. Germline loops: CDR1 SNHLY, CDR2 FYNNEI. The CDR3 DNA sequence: TGTGCCAGCAGGAGGTCAGGGCTAGAGGCGGCCCAGTACTTC. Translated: CASRRSGLEAAQYF.

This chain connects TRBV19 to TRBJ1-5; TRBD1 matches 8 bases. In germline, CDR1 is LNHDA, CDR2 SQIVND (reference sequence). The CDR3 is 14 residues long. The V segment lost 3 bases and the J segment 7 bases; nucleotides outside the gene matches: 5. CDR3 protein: CASSIDRGWQPQHF. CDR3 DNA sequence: TGTGCCAGTAGTATTGACAGGGGATGGCAGCCCCAGCATTTT.

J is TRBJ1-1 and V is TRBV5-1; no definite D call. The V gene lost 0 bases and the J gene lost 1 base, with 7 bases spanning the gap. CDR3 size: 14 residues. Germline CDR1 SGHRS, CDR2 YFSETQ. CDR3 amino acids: CASSLEQPNTEAFF. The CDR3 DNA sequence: TGCGCCAGCAGCTTGGAACAGCCGAACACTGAAGCTTTCTTT.

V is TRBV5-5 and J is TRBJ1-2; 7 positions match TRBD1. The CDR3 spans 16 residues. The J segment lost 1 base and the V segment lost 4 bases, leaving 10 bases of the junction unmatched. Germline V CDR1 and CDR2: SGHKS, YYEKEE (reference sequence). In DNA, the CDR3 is TGTGCCAGCAGCCCCGGACAGGCACCCAATAACTATGGCTACACCTTC. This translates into CASSPGQAPNNYGYTF. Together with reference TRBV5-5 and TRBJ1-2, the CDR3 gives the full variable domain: DAGVTQSPTHLIKTRGQQVTLRCSPISGHKSVSWYQQVLGQGPQFIFQYYEKEERGRGNFPDRFSARQFPNYSSELNVNALLLGDSALYLCASSPGQAPNNYGYTFGSGTRLTVV.

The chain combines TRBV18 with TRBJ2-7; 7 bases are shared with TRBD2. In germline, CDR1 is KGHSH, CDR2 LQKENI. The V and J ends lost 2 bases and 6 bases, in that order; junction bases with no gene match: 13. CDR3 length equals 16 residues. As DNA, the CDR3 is TGTGCCAGCTCACCAGGTACTAGCGCTACGACGAGCGAGCAGTACTTC. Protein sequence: CASSPGTSATTSEQYF.

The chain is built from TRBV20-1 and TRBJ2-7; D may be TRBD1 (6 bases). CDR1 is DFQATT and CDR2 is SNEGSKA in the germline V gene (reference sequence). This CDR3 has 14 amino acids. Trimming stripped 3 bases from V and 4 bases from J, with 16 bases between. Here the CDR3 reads CSASIAQGMYEQYF. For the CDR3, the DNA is TGCAGTGCTAGTATTGCGCAGGGGATGTACGAGCAGTACTTC.

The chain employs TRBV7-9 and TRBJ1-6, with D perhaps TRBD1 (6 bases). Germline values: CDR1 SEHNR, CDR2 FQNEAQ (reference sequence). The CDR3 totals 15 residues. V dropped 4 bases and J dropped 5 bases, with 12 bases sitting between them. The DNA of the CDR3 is TGTGCCAGCAGCTCCCCGGGACAACATAATTCACCCCTCCACTTT. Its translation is CASSSPGQHNSPLHF. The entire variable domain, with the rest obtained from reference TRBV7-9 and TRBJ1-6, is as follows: DTGVSQNPRHKITKRGQNVTFRCDPISEHNRLYWYRQTLGQGPEFLTYFQNEAQLEKSRLLSDRFSAERPKGSFSTLEIQRTEQGDSAMYLCASSSPGQHNSPLHFGNGTRLTVT.

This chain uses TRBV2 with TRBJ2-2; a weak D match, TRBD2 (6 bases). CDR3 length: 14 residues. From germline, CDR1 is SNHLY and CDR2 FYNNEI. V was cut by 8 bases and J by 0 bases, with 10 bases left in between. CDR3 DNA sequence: TGTGCCAGCCTCTCGGGGGCGAACACCGGGGAGCTGTTTTTT. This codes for CASLSGANTGELFF.